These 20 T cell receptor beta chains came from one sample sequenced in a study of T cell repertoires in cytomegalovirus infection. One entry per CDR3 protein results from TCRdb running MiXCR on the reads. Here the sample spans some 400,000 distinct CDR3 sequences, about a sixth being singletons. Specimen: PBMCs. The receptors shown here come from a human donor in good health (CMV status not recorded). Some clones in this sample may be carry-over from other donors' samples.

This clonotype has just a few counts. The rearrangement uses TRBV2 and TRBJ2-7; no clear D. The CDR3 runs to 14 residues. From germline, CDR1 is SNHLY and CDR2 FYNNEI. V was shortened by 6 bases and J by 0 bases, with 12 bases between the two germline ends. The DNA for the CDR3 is TGTGCCAGCAGAGCCGGACCGATCTCCTACGAGCAGTACTTC. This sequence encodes CASRAGPISYEQYF.

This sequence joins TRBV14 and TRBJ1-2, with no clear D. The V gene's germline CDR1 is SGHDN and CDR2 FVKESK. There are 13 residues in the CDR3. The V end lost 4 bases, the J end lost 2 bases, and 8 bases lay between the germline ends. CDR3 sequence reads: CASSPQRNYGYTF. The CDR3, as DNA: TGTGCCAGCAGCCCCCAGCGGAACTATGGCTACACCTTC.

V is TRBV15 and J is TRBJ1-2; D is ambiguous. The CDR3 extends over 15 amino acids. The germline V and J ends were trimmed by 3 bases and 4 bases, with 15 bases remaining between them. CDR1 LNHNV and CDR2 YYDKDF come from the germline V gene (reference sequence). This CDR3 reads CATSRTEAGGYGYTF. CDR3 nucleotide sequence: TGTGCCACCAGCAGGACGGAGGCGGGAGGCTATGGCTACACCTTC.

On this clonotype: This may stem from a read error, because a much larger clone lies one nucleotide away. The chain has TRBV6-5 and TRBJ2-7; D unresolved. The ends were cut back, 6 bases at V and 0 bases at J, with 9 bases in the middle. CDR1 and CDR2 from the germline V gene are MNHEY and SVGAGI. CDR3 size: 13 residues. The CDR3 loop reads CASSPRSSYEQYF. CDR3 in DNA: TGTGCCAGCAGCCCGCGGAGCTCCTACGAGCAGTACTTC.

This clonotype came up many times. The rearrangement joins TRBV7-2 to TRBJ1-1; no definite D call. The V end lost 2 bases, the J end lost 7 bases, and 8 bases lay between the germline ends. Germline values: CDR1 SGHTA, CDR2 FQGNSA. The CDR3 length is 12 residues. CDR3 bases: TGTGCCAGCAGCTTAAACTCTAATGAAGCTTTCTTT. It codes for CASSLNSNEAFF.

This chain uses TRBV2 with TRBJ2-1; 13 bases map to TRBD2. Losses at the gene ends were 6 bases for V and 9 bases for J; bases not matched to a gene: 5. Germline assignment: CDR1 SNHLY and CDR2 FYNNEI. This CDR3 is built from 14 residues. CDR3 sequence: CASSGTSGDGEQFF. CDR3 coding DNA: TGTGCCAGCAGCGGGACTAGCGGGGACGGTGAGCAGTTCTTC.

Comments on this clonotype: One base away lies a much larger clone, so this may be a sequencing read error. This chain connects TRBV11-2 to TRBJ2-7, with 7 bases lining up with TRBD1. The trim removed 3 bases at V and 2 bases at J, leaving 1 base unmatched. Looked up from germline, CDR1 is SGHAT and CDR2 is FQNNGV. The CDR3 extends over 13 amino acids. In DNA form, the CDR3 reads TGTGCCAGCAGCTTTGACAGGGCCTACGAGCAGTACTTC. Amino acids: CASSFDRAYEQYF.

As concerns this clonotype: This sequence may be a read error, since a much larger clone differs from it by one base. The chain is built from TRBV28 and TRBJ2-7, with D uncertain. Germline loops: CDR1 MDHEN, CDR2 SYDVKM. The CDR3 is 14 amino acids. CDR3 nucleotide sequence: TGTGCCTGCAGTTCTACGTGGGGTCTGTACGAGCAGTACTTC. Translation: CACSSTWGLYEQYF.

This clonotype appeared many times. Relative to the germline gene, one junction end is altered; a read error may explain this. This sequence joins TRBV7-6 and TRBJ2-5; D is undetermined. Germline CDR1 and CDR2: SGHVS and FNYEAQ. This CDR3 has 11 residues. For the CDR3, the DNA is TGTGTCAGCACCGTACGGCAGACCCAGTACTTC. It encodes CVSTVRQTQYF.

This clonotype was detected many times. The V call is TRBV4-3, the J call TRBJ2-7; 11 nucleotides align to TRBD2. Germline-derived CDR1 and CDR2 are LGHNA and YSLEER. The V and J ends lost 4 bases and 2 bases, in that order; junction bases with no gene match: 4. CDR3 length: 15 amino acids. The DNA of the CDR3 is TGCGCCAGCAGCCGTGGGACTAGCGGAACCTACGAGCAGTACTTC. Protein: CASSRGTSGTYEQYF.

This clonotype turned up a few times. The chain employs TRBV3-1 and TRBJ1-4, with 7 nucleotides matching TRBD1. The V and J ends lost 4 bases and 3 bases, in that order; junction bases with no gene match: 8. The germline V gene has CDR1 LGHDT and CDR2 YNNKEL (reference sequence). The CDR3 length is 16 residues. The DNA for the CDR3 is TGTGCCAGCAGCCGGGGGCTACAGGGGTCTAATGAAAAACTGTTTTTT. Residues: CASSRGLQGSNEKLFF.

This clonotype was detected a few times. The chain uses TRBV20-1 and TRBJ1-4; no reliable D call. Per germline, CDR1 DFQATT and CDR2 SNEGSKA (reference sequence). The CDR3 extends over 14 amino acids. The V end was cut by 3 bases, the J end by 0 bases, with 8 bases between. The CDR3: CSASSETTNEKLFF. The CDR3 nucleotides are TGCAGTGCTAGTTCAGAGACAACTAATGAAAAACTGTTTTTT.

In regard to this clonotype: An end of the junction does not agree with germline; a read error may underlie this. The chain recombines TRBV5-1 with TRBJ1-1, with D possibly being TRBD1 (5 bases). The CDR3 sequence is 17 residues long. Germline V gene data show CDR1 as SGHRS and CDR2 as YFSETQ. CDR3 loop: CASTLIPAQTGGTEAFF. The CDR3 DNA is TGCGCCAGCACCTTGATCCCAGCGCAGACCGGGGGGACTGAAGCTTTCTTT.

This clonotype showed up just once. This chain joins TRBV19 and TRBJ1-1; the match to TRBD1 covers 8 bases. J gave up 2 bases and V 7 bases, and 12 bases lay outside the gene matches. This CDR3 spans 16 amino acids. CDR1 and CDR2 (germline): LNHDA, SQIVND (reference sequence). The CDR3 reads CASTRSRTGINTEAFF. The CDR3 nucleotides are TGTGCCAGTACCAGATCCCGGACAGGGATAAACACTGAAGCTTTCTTT.

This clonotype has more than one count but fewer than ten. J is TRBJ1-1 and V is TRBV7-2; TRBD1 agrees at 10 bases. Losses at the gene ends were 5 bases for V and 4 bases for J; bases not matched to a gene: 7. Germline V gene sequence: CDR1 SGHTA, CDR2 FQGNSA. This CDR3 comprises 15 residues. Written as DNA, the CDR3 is TGTGCCAGCAGCCCGACAGGGGGCGGTAGCACTGAAGCTTTCTTT. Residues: CASSPTGGGSTEAFF.

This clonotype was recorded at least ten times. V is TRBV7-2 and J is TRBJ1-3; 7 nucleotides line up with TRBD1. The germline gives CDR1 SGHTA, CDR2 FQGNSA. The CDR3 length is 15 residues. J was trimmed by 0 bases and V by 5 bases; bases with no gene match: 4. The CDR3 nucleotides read TGTGCCAGCAGCCGCGACAGGGCCTCTGGAAACACCATATATTTT. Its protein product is CASSRDRASGNTIYF.

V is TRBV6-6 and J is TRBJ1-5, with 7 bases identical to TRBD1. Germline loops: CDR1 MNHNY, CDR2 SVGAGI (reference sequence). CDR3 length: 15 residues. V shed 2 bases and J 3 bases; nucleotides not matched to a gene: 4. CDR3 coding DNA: TGTGCCAGCAGTTACCGGGGGACAGTCAATCAGCCCCAGCATTTT. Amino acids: CASSYRGTVNQPQHF.

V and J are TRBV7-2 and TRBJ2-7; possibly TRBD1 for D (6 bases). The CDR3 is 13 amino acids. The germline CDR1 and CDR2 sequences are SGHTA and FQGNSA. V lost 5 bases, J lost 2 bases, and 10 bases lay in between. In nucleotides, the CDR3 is TGTGCCAGCAGCAAGGGGACAACCTACGAGCAGTACTTC. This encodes CASSKGTTYEQYF.

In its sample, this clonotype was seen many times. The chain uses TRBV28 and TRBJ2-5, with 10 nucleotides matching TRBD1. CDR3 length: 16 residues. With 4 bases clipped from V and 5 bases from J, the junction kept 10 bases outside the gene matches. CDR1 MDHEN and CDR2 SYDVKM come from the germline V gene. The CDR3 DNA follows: TGTGCCAGCAGTTCCCCCCGACAGGGGGCTCGGGAGACCCAGTACTTC. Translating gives CASSSPRQGARETQYF.

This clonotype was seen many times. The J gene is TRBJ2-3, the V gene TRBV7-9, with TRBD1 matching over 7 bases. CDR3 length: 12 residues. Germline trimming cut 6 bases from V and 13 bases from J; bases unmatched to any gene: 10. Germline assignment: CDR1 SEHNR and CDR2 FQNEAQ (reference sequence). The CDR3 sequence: CASRLVDREKYF. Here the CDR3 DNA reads TGTGCCAGCAGGCTCGTAGACAGGGAGAAGTATTTT.